This T cell receptor beta chain is drawn from a study of blood T cell repertoires in COVID-19. This CDR3 has 11 amino acids. The germline V gene encodes CDR1 DFQATT and CDR2 SNEGSKA (reference sequence). V was pared by 3 bases and J by 4 bases, with 7 bases between. The protocol was immunoSEQ multiplex PCR, while the TCRdb copy is restricted to in-frame clones and leaves out a portion. Counted here are fewer than 500,000 clones, over 75% occurring once; the ten biggest clones make up 1.1%. The receptor was derived from a man younger than 40 who had recovered from COVID-19. The material sequenced was PBMCs or T cells enriched from blood (not recorded which). The rearrangement uses TRBV20-1 and TRBJ2-7; no clear D. The chain's CDR3 is CSASRYYEQYF. Written as DNA, the CDR3 is TGCAGTGCTAGCCGTTATTACGAGCAGTACTTC.